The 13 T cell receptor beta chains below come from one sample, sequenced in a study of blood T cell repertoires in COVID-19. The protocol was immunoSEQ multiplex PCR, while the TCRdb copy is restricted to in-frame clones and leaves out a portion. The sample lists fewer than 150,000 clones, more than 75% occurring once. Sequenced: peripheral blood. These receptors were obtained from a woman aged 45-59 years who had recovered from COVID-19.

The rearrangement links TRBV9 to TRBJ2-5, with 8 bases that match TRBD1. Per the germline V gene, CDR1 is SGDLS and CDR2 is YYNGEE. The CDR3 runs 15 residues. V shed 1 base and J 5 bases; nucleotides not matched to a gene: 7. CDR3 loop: CASSVPPQGAETQYF. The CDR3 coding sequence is TGTGCCAGCAGCGTACCCCCCCAGGGGGCGGAGACCCAGTACTTC. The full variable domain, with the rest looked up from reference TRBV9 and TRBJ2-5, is DSGVTQTPKHLITATGQRVTLRCSPRSGDLSVYWYQQSLDQGLQFLIQYYNGEERAKGNILERFSAQQFPDLHSELNLSSLELGDSALYFCASSVPPQGAETQYFGPGTRLLVL.

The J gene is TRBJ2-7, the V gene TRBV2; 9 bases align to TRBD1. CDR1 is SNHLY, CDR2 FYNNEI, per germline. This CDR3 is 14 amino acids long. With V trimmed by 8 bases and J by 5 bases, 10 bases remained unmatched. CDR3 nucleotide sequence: TGTGCCAGCGGGCAGGACAGGGGTCACCACGAGCAGTACTTC. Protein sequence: CASGQDRGHHEQYF. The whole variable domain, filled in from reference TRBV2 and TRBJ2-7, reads EPEVTQTPSHQVTQMGQEVILRCVPISNHLYFYWYRQILGQKVEFLVSFYNNEISEKSEIFDDQFSVERPDGSNFTLKIRSTKLEDSAMYFCASGQDRGHHEQYFGPGTRLTVT.

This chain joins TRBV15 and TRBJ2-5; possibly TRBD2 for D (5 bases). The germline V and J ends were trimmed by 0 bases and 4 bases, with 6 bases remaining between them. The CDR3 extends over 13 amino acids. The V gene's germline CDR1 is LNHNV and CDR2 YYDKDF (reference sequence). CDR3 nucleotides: TGTGCCACCAGCAGAGATCGGGGAGAGACCCAGTACTTC. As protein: CATSRDRGETQYF.

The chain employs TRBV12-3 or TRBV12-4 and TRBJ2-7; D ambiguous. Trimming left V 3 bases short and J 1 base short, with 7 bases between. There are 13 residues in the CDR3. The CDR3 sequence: CASSFRPSYEQYF. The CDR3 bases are TGTGCCAGCAGTTTCAGGCCTTCCTACGAGCAGTACTTC.

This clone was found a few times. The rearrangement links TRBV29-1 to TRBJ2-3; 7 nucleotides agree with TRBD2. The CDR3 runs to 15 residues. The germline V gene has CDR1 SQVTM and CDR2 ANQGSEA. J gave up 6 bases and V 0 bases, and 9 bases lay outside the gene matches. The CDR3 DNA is TGCAGCGTTGAAGAGTGGGGGGGTAAATCCGATACGCAGTATTTT. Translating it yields CSVEEWGGKSDTQYF.

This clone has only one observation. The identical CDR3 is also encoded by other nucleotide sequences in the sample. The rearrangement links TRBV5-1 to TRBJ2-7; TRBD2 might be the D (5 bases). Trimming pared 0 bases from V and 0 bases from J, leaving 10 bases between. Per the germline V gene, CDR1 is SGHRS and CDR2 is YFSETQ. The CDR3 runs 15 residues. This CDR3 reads CASSLVVAGSYEQYF. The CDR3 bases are TGCGCCAGCAGCTTGGTAGTGGCGGGCTCCTACGAGCAGTACTTC. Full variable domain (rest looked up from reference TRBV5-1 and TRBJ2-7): KAGVTQTPRYLIKTRGQQVTLSCSPISGHRSVSWYQQTPGQGLQFLFEYFSETQRNKGNFPGRFSGRQFSNSRSEMNVSTLELGDSALYLCASSLVVAGSYEQYFGPGTRLTVT.

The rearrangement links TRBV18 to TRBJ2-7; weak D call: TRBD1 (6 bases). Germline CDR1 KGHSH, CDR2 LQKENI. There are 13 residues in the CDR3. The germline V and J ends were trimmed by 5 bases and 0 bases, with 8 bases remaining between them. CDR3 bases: TGTGCCAGCTCAGCGGACAGCTCCTACGAGCAGTACTTC. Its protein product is CASSADSSYEQYF.

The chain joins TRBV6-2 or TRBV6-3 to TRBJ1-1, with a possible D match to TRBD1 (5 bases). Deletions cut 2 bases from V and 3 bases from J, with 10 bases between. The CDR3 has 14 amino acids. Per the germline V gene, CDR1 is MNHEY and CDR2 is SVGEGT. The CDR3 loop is CASSYGQGYTEAFF. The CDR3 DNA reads TGTGCCAGCAGTTACGGGCAGGGTTACACTGAAGCTTTCTTT.

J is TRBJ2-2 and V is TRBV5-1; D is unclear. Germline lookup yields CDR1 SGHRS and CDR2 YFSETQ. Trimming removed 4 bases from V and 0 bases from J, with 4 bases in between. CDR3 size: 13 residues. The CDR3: CASSPSNTGELFF. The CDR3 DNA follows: TGCGCCAGCAGCCCTTCGAACACCGGGGAGCTGTTTTTT.

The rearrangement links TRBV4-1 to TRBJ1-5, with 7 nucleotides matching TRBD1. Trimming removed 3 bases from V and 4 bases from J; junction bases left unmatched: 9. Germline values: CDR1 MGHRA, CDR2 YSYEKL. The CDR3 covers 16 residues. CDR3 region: CASSHPPGQWNQPQHF. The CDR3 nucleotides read TGCGCCAGCAGCCACCCCCCGGGACAGTGGAATCAGCCCCAGCATTTT.

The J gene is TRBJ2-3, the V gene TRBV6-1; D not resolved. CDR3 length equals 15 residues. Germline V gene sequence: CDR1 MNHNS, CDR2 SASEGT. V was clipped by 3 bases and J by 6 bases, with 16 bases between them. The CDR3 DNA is TGTGCCAGCAGTGAGGTCGGTAGTAGTCGCGATACGCAGTATTTT. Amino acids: CASSEVGSSRDTQYF.

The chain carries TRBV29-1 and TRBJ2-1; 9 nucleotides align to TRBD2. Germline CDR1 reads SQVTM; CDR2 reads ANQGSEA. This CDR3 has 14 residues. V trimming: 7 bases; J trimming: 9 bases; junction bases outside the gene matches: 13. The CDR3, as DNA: TGCAGCGCCTGTAAGGGACTAGCTCCGGGTGAGCAGTTCTTC. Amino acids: CSACKGLAPGEQFF.

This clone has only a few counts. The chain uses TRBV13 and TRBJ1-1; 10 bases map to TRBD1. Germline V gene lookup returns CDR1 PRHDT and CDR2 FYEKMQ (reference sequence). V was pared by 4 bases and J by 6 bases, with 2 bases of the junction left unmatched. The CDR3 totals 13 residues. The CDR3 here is CASSSTGGPEAFF. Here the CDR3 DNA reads TGTGCCAGCAGCTCGACAGGGGGCCCTGAAGCTTTCTTT.